This entry features one T cell receptor (beta chain) sequence. The antigen is not known. This could be a read error, since a much larger clone is one nucleotide away. This sample is part of a study of CD8 T cells in ankylosing spondylitis. The TCR beta libraries were generated through quantitative 5'-RACE incorporating molecular barcodes. TCRdb reanalysed the 5' RACE reads using MiXCR and keeps one entry per CDR3 protein. The table lists 200,000 to 300,000 distinct CDR3 sequences, under 8.5% of them singletons. CDR1 and CDR2 (germline): SGHRS, YFSETQ. The CDR3 covers 13 residues. Findings and limits, study-wide: Disease-linked clones were found to be CD8+ and relatively rare in peripheral blood. Several of the motif variants were reported before in synovial fluid and blood from reactive arthritis. Made up of eight highly homologous variants, a TCR beta motif appeared characteristic of ankylosing spondylitis blood.

This clonotype originated in a female donor with ankylosing spondylitis or in good health (not recorded which). Input material: blood, either unsorted or a sorted T cell fraction (not recorded which). The chain is built from TRBV5-1 and TRBJ1-2; D is possibly TRBD1 (6 bases). The DNA of the CDR3 is TGCGCCAGCAGCTTGGCGGGGGCCTATGACTACACCTTC. It translates to CASSLAGAYDYTF.